The 12 T cell receptor beta chains in this list originate from one sample, sequenced in a study of beta chain features in type 1 diabetes (dated by TCRdb to 2017 to 2018). The receptor library was made with the immunoSEQ multiplex PCR assay. The entire isolated RNA was reverse transcribed using the High Capacity cDNA Reverse Transcription Kit, and thus expressed TCRB transcripts were sequenced. TCRdb mirrors the immuneACCESS table, restricted to in-frame sequences. Some clones are absent from its copies; in checked studies, under half trace to an unresolved V gene, and the reason for the others is unknown. The sample data list about 280,000 clones, and roughly 15% of these were observed just once. The top ten clones comprise less than 0.02% of the sample. What the work shows at the level of the full study, not this receptor alone: Type 1 diabetes patients showed a moderate but significant shortening of TCRB CDR3 length in all four CD4+ subsets.

The antigens these receptors bind are not known. The sequenced sample consisted of naive CD4+ T cells from blood. The meaning of the sample's cell subset or site label: true naive CD4+ T cells. The receptors derive from a man younger than 35 with type 1 diabetes.

This clone was counted a few times. Here the CDR3 reads CASSVDPLASGRTQYF. The CDR3 DNA reads as TGTGCCAGCAGCGTAGACCCCCTCGCCAGCGGCCGGACCCAGTACTTC. This chain uses TRBV9 with TRBJ2-5; D is possibly TRBD2 (5 bases). The V and J ends lost 0 bases and 7 bases respectively, with 19 bases between them. The CDR3 has 16 residues. Germline-derived CDR1 and CDR2 are SGDLS and YYNGEE.

As for this clone: An end of the junction does not agree with germline; a read error may underlie this. V and J are TRBV6-1 and TRBJ2-4; 7 nucleotides match TRBD1. This CDR3 has 17 amino acids. Germline assignment: CDR1 MNHNS and CDR2 SASEGT. CDR3 coding DNA: TGTGCCATCAGTGATGCCGACAGGGAGTTATCCAAAAACATTCAGTACTTC. Protein: CAISDADRELSKNIQYF.

This clone was picked up a small number of times. The chain recombines TRBV28 with TRBJ1-5; possibly TRBD1 for D (6 bases). Trimming shortened V by 6 bases and J by 6 bases, and 21 bases separated the two germline ends. This CDR3 is 16 amino acids long. Germline V gene sequence: CDR1 MDHEN, CDR2 SYDVKM. CDR3 DNA sequence: TGTGCCAGCAGGCTGGGGGGGCCCGGTCTTCGTCAGCCCCAGCATTTT. It translates to CASRLGGPGLRQPQHF.

This clone was counted between two and nine times. The genes are TRBV9 and TRBJ2-5, with TRBD1 matching 11 bases. This CDR3 is built from 15 residues. J gave up 5 bases and V 5 bases, and 8 bases lay outside the gene matches. Germline CDR1 SGDLS, CDR2 YYNGEE. DNA for the CDR3: TGTGCCAGCAGTCCCTCCGGGACAGGGGGGGAGACCCAGTACTTC. Protein product: CASSPSGTGGETQYF.

This clone appeared a single time. Other DNA sequences in this sample translate to the same CDR3. V is TRBV5-4 and J is TRBJ2-1; tentatively, D is TRBD2 (5 bases). This CDR3 spans 14 amino acids. The ends were cut back, 3 bases at V and 2 bases at J, with 9 bases in the middle. CDR1 SGHNT and CDR2 YYREEE come from the germline V gene (reference sequence). In DNA, the CDR3 is TGTGCCAGCAGCTCCATAGCGACCTACAATGAGCAGTTCTTC. Protein product: CASSSIATYNEQFF.

Worth noting for this clone: Other DNA sequences in the sample encode the same CDR3. This rearrangement joins TRBV30 to TRBJ1-2; unclear D gene. This CDR3 has 13 residues. V dropped 0 bases and J dropped 4 bases, with 9 bases sitting between them. Germline V gene lookup returns CDR1 GTSNPN and CDR2 SVGIG (reference sequence). CDR3 amino acids: CAWSVGGSYGYTF. For the CDR3, the DNA is TGTGCCTGGAGTGTAGGAGGGTCCTATGGCTACACCTTC.

This rearrangement joins TRBV11-3 to TRBJ2-5, with 10 nucleotides matching TRBD1. Unmatched junction bases numbered 5, after V lost 5 bases and J lost 5 bases. The CDR3 has 14 amino acids. Germline assignment: CDR1 SGHNT and CDR2 YENEEA. Written as DNA, the CDR3 is TGTGCCAGCAGCCCGGACAGGGGGATGGAGACCCAGTACTTC. This codes for CASSPDRGMETQYF. The complete variable domain, with remaining parts taken from reference TRBV11-3 and TRBJ2-5, reads EAGVVQSPRYKIIEKKQPVAFWCNPISGHNTLYWYLQNLGQGPELLIRYENEEAVDDSQLPKDRFSAERLKGVDSTLKIQPAELGDSAVYLCASSPDRGMETQYFGPGTRLLVL.

This clone was picked up a small number of times. The chain employs TRBV19 and TRBJ2-7, with 7 bases that match TRBD1. V was clipped by 6 bases and J by 3 bases; unmatched bases: 11. From germline, CDR1 is LNHDA and CDR2 SQIVND (reference sequence). The CDR3 runs to 15 residues. CDR3 sequence: CASSTPGQPIYEQYF. The CDR3 nucleotides read TGTGCCAGTAGCACCCCGGGACAGCCGATCTACGAGCAGTACTTC. Full variable domain (outside the CDR3, taken from reference TRBV19 and TRBJ2-7): DGGITQSPKYLFRKEGQNVTLSCEQNLNHDAMYWYRQDPGQGLRLIYYSQIVNDFQKGDIAEGYSVSREKKESFPLTVTSAQKNPTAFYLCASSTPGQPIYEQYFGPGTRLTVT.

The chain carries TRBV2 and TRBJ2-1; D perhaps matches TRBD1 (6 bases). Per germline, CDR1 SNHLY and CDR2 FYNNEI. Trimming removed 2 bases from V and 6 bases from J, with 14 bases in between. The CDR3 consists of 15 residues. CDR3 in amino acids: CASSESGAIVNEQFF. The CDR3 bases are TGTGCCAGCAGTGAATCAGGGGCCATAGTCAATGAGCAGTTCTTC.

This chain connects TRBV5-6 to TRBJ2-1; a weak D match, TRBD2 (7 bases). The CDR3 sequence is 16 residues long. Germline CDR1 reads SGHDT; CDR2 reads YYEEEE. V was clipped by 0 bases and J by 7 bases, with 17 bases between them. The CDR3 coding sequence is TGTGCCAGCAGCTTGGTCCGGCGAGCGGGGACAAATGAGCAGTTCTTC. As protein: CASSLVRRAGTNEQFF.

The V gene is TRBV5-1, the J gene TRBJ2-7; 8 bases fit TRBD2. Germline V gives CDR1 SGHRS, CDR2 YFSETQ. This CDR3 has 17 amino acids. J gave up 7 bases and V 0 bases, and 15 bases lay outside the gene matches. As DNA, the CDR3 is TGCGCCAGCAGCTTGGTAATAGCGGGAACAGTACCGCGAGAGCAGTACTTC. It codes for CASSLVIAGTVPREQYF. Filled out from reference TRBV5-1 and TRBJ2-7, the complete variable domain reads KAGVTQTPRYLIKTRGQQVTLSCSPISGHRSVSWYQQTPGQGLQFLFEYFSETQRNKGNFPGRFSGRQFSNSRSEMNVSTLELGDSALYLCASSLVIAGTVPREQYFGPGTRLTVT.

This chain connects TRBV2 to TRBJ1-2; 7 nucleotides match TRBD1. J was trimmed by 4 bases and V by 2 bases; bases with no gene match: 4. Germline CDR1 reads SNHLY; CDR2 reads FYNNEI. This CDR3 region has 14 residues. The CDR3 loop is CASSERDRGYGYTF. The CDR3 nucleotides are TGTGCCAGCAGTGAAAGGGACAGAGGCTATGGCTACACCTTC.